The rows below give T cell receptor beta chains drawn from one sample of a study of CD8 T cells in ankylosing spondylitis. Via MiXCR, TCRdb re-called the 5' RACE reads, giving one row per CDR3 protein. Here the sample spans about 130,000 distinct CDR3 sequences, 7% to 8% being singletons. What was sequenced was blood, either unsorted or a sorted T cell fraction (not recorded which). Receptors originate from a female donor with ankylosing spondylitis or in good health (not recorded which). The CDR3 runs from the conserved cysteine through the conserved F or W. D genes are given only for firm matches. Only some rows state a clone size, as once, few, many or a class for expanded clones.

cdr3_nt | cdr3_aa | clone_size | d_call | j_call | v_call
TGTGCCAGCAGTCCTACGGGATATGGCTACACCTTC | CASSPTGYGYTF | many | NA | TRBJ1-2 | TRBV27
TGTGCCAGCACAAGCAGGGTCTACAATGAGCAGTTCTTC | CASTSRVYNEQFF | many | NA | TRBJ2-1 | TRBV7-8
TGTGCCAGCAGTGAACTAGGACAGGGGAATAACTATGGCTACACCTTC | CASSELGQGNNYGYTF | few | TRBD1 | TRBJ1-2 | TRBV25-1
TGCGCCAGCAGATTTGGGTCGGGGACTAGGGGTGAGCAGTTCTTC | CASRFGSGTRGEQFF | many | TRBD2 | TRBJ2-1 | TRBV5-1
TGTGCCAGCAGCATCCCAGGGGGAGTCTATGACTACACCTTC | CASSIPGGVYDYTF | few | NA | TRBJ1-2 | TRBV21-1
TGTGCCATCAGTGAGTCGGCTAGCGGGGGGAGCACAGATACGCAGTATTTT | CAISESASGGSTDTQYF | many | TRBD2 | TRBJ2-3 | TRBV10-3
TGTGCCAGCAGTTTTGAGGGAAACACTGAAGCTTTCTTT | CASSFEGNTEAFF | many | NA | TRBJ1-1 | TRBV12-3/TRBV12-4
TGCGCCAGCAGGAATCCGGGGTTGAACACTGAAGCTTTCTTT | CASRNPGLNTEAFF | many | NA | TRBJ1-1 | TRBV5-1
TGTGCAAGTCGCTTAGATCGCCAGCCCCAGCATTTT | CASRLDRQPQHF | NA | NA | TRBJ1-5 | TRBV12-2
TGCGCCAGCAGCCCGGGTCTTATCGACGAGCAGTACTTC | CASSPGLIDEQYF | many | NA | TRBJ2-7 | TRBV5-1
TGCAGCGCCGGGGGGACGAGTACTGAAGCTTTCTTT | CSAGGTSTEAFF | many | NA | TRBJ1-1 | TRBV29-1
TGCAGCGCCTCCAGGGGATCCATGAACACTGAAGCTTTCTTT | CSASRGSMNTEAFF | many | NA | TRBJ1-1 | TRBV29-1
TGTGCCAGCAGTTTAAGGACAGAAGAAGAGACCCAGTACTTC | CASSLRTEEETQYF | many | NA | TRBJ2-5 | TRBV12-3/TRBV12-4
TGCAGTGCTCAAGGGAGGGGTAGCTCCTACAATGAGCAGTTCTTC | CSAQGRGSSYNEQFF | many | TRBD2 | TRBJ2-1 | TRBV20-1
TGTGCCAGCAGTGATACTAGCGGGGATCGCAATGAGCAGTTCTTC | CASSDTSGDRNEQFF | many | TRBD2 | TRBJ2-1 | TRBV6-1
TGTGCCACCAGTGACGGGGGGACAGATACGCAGTATTTT | CATSDGGTDTQYF | many | TRBD2 | TRBJ2-3 | TRBV24-1
TGCAGTGCTACCATCCGGGCCTCCAGGGGTGAAGCTTTCTTT | CSATIRASRGEAFF | many | NA | TRBJ1-1 | TRBV20-1
TGTGCCATCAGTGCCGCGGGGGGCTCTCTCGCTTTGGAAGCTTTCTTT | CAISAAGGSLALEAFF | many | NA | TRBJ1-1 | TRBV10-3
TGTGCCAGCAGCTTAGACAGGGGACAAACACCCCTCCACTTT | CASSLDRGQTPLHF | NA | TRBD1 | TRBJ1-6 | TRBV7-2
TGCAGTGCTAGAGATCTCCCAGGAAGATATTCACCCCTCCACTTT | CSARDLPGRYSPLHF | many | NA | TRBJ1-6 | TRBV20-1
TGTGCCAGCAGCCTCCAGCGGGAAAAACTGTTTTTT | CASSLQREKLFF | NA | NA | TRBJ1-4 | TRBV28
TGTGCCAGCAGTTTCCCCGGTTACGAGCAGTACTTC | CASSFPGYEQYF | many | NA | TRBJ2-7 | TRBV28
TGTGCCAGCAGTTACAGGGAACCTGATGGCTACACCTTC | CASSYREPDGYTF | many | NA | TRBJ1-2 | TRBV12-3/TRBV12-4
TGTGCCAGCAGCTTAGGGGCAGACTACGAGCAGTACTTC | CASSLGADYEQYF | NA | NA | TRBJ2-7 | TRBV7-2
TGTGCCAGCAGTTACTCAATCTCTCCGTCTGAACTGAACACTGAAGCTTTCTTT | CASSYSISPSELNTEAFF | many | NA | TRBJ1-1 | TRBV6-5
TGTGCCAGCAGCCAGGACAGGGGTCACACTGAAGCTTTCTTT | CASSQDRGHTEAFF | many | TRBD1 | TRBJ1-1 | TRBV3-1
TGTGCCAGTAGTCCGAATCTAGGCCCCGGGGAGCTGTTTTTT | CASSPNLGPGELFF | few | NA | TRBJ2-2 | TRBV19
TGTGCCAGCAGAGCTGAAAGCAATTACAATGAGCAGTTCTTC | CASRAESNYNEQFF | many | NA | TRBJ2-1 | TRBV2
TGTGCCACCAGCAAGAAGACAGGGGCGAACACTGAAGCTTTCTTT | CATSKKTGANTEAFF | few | TRBD1 | TRBJ1-1 | TRBV15
TGCAGTGCTAGACGAGGGGTTGGGGAATTAGCCAAAAACATTCAGTACTTC | CSARRGVGELAKNIQYF | NA | NA | TRBJ2-4 | TRBV20-1
TGCGCCAGCAGCCAAGACGAAGGTTTCGGAAACACCATATATTTT | CASSQDEGFGNTIYF | many | NA | TRBJ1-3 | TRBV4-1
TGTGCCAGTAGGATTAAGGGGACGGAGCGGACCGGGGAGCTGTTTTTT | CASRIKGTERTGELFF | few | NA | TRBJ2-2 | TRBV19
TGTGCCAGCAGTGAAACCTCTAGCACAGATACGCAGTATTTT | CASSETSSTDTQYF | many | NA | TRBJ2-3 | TRBV9
TGCGCCAGCAGCTCGCCCTTACAGGGCCAAGAGACCCAGTACTTC | CASSSPLQGQETQYF | many | NA | TRBJ2-5 | TRBV5-1
TGCGCCAGCAGCCAAGATTCGGGACGAAATACGCAGTATTTT | CASSQDSGRNTQYF | many | NA | TRBJ2-3 | TRBV4-1
TGCAGCGTTGAGAGGGGCGAAAAACTGTTTTTT | CSVERGEKLFF | many | NA | TRBJ1-4 | TRBV29-1
TGTGCCAGCAGCCTGTTCCTTTTGTCCGGAAGGAATGAGCAGTTCTTC | CASSLFLLSGRNEQFF | many | NA | TRBJ2-1 | TRBV7-2
TGTGCCAGCAGCTCGGCGGGGTTGAGCTTCCAAGAGACCCAGTACTTC | CASSSAGLSFQETQYF | NA | NA | TRBJ2-5 | TRBV9
TGTGCCAGCAGCCAAGACAGGGTCTCCTACGAGCAGTACTTC | CASSQDRVSYEQYF | many | NA | TRBJ2-7 | TRBV3-1
TGTGCCAGCAGCCCCACCCCGAAGAATGAGCAGTTCTTC | CASSPTPKNEQFF | many | NA | TRBJ2-1 | TRBV7-9
TGTGCCAGCAGTTTGGGAGGGGCTGGTGAGCAGTTCTTC | CASSLGGAGEQFF | many | TRBD2 | TRBJ2-1 | TRBV28
TGTGCCAGCAGCGTTTTTAGTGGACCGGAGGAGCAGTACTTC | CASSVFSGPEEQYF | many | NA | TRBJ2-7 | TRBV9
TGTGCCAGCAGCTTAGGTCGGAGTCAGCCCCAGCATTTT | CASSLGRSQPQHF | many | NA | TRBJ1-5 | TRBV7-2
TGTGCCAGCAGCCAAACAGGGGGCGAGGTCACTGAAGCTTTCTTT | CASSQTGGEVTEAFF | NA | TRBD1 | TRBJ1-1 | TRBV4-2
TGTGCCAGCAGTCCAGGACAGGGAGAACCCTACGAGCAGTACTTC | CASSPGQGEPYEQYF | many | TRBD1 | TRBJ2-7 | TRBV12-3/TRBV12-4
TGTGCCAGCAGTACTCCTGAGGGGAAACGGACTAGCGGTCTCAATGAGCAGTTCTTC | CASSTPEGKRTSGLNEQFF | many | TRBD2 | TRBJ2-1 | TRBV6-2/TRBV6-3
TGCGCCAGCAGCTTGGAGGGACTAGCGGGGGGGCCATGGACAGATACGCAGTATTTT | CASSLEGLAGGPWTDTQYF | many | TRBD2 | TRBJ2-3 | TRBV5-1
TGTGCCAGCAGTTTAGCAGGAGCCTCTGGGGCCAACGTCCTGACTTTC | CASSLAGASGANVLTF | NA | NA | TRBJ2-6 | TRBV28
TGTGCCACCCGGACAGGGGGAAGTTCACCCCTCCACTTT | CATRTGGSSPLHF | many | TRBD1 | TRBJ1-6 | TRBV27
TGTGCCAGCAGCCAAGCGCTAGCGGGGGTCGTGAATACGCAGTATTTT | CASSQALAGVVNTQYF | many | TRBD2 | TRBJ2-3 | TRBV4-2
TGTGCTAGCCACCATTCCGAGGGGGGTGACACTGAAGCTTTCTTT | CASHHSEGGDTEAFF | many | NA | TRBJ1-1 | TRBV7-7
TGTGCCAGCAGTGTGTCGACTATCTCCTACGAGCAGTACTTC | CASSVSTISYEQYF | many | NA | TRBJ2-7 | TRBV2
TGTGCCAGCAGCCCTACTGGGGCAGGGAATGCAAAACTGTTTTTT | CASSPTGAGNAKLFF | many | NA | TRBJ1-4 | TRBV7-8
TGTGCCAGCAGGTCGGGACAGCCTCTCCTGGGCTACACCTTC | CASRSGQPLLGYTF | many | TRBD1 | TRBJ1-2 | TRBV28
TGTGCCAGCAGCGTAGAGGCGGGACAGGGGACATATGGCTACACCTTC | CASSVEAGQGTYGYTF | many | TRBD1 | TRBJ1-2 | TRBV9